Following are 31 T cell receptor beta chains from one sample sequenced in a study of OX40 agonist ivuxolimab in advanced cancers. TCRdb's copy holds only in-frame clones and misses some; the assay was immunoSEQ multiplex PCR. The table lists about 62,000 clones, approximately 86% of them singletons. The source material was CD4+ or CD8+ T cells sorted from blood, sampled in a trial of the OX40 agonist ivuxolimab. These TCRs come from an adult with an advanced solid tumor such as melanoma, head and neck, liver or kidney cancer.

This chain connects TRBV28 to TRBJ1-5; no clear D. The CDR3 is made up of 14 amino acids. The germline gives CDR1 MDHEN, CDR2 SYDVKM. V was clipped by 6 bases and J by 0 bases, with 9 bases between them. CDR3 loop: CASRSTYSNQPQHF. DNA of the CDR3: TGTGCCAGCAGATCCACTTATAGCAATCAGCCCCAGCATTTT.

The V and J genes are TRBV19 and TRBJ2-4; TRBD1 agrees at 8 bases. V gave up 6 bases and J gave up 7 bases; unmatched junction bases: 5. Germline V gene data show CDR1 as LNHDA and CDR2 as SQIVND (reference sequence). The CDR3 spans 13 residues. The CDR3 coding sequence is TGTGCCAGTAGAGAACAGGGGGTGAACATTCAGTACTTC. Translation: CASREQGVNIQYF.

The chain combines TRBV19 with TRBJ1-1; 7 positions agree with TRBD1. The length of the CDR3 is 14 residues. V dropped 4 bases and J dropped 4; count of bases not matched to a gene: 6. Germline lookup yields CDR1 LNHDA and CDR2 SQIVND (reference sequence). The CDR3 bases are TGTGCCAGTAGTAGCACAGGGGTGAGCACTGAAGCTTTCTTT. It is translated as CASSSTGVSTEAFF.

This clone has only a few counts. The rearrangement links TRBV6-6 to TRBJ1-1; no reliable D call. The V gene's germline CDR1 is MNHNY and CDR2 SVGAGI (reference sequence). V shed 2 bases and J shed 1 base, with 5 bases lying between them. This CDR3 is 13 amino acids long. CDR3 region: CASSYATNTEAFF. CDR3 sequence (DNA): TGTGCCAGCAGTTACGCCACGAACACTGAAGCTTTCTTT.

V gene TRBV14 combines with J gene TRBJ2-1, with 16 bases that match TRBD2. V was pared by 3 bases and J by 7 bases, with 15 bases of the junction left unmatched. The V gene's germline CDR1 is SGHDN and CDR2 FVKESK. This CDR3 is 20 amino acids long. CDR3 in DNA: TGTGCCAGCAGCCAGGCTCCGGGACTAGCGGGAGGGCCTATCTGGAATGAGCAGTTCTTC. Residues: CASSQAPGLAGGPIWNEQFF.

The genes are TRBV6-5 and TRBJ1-1; TRBD1 is a possible D gene (5 bases). Germline V CDR1 and CDR2: MNHEY, SVGAGI. This CDR3 is built from 13 residues. CDR3 sequence (DNA): TGTGGATCCTCGGGGCGGGGGAACACTGAAGCTTTCTTT. This sequence encodes CGSSGRGNTEAFF.

This clone was picked up a small number of times. CDR3 sequence: CASSKGTSTDTQYF. The CDR3 DNA follows: TGTGCCAGCAGCAAAGGGACTAGTACAGATACGCAGTATTTT. The rearrangement uses TRBV11-1 and TRBJ2-3; 8 bases match TRBD2. CDR3 size: 14 residues. V shed 5 bases, J shed 3 bases, and the junction held 4 bases outside the gene matches. Germline-derived CDR1 and CDR2 are SGHAT and FQDESV (reference sequence).

V gene TRBV6-1 combines with J gene TRBJ1-1; the D is unclear. V shed 3 bases and J shed 1 base, with 9 bases lying between them. In germline, CDR1 is MNHNS, CDR2 SASEGT. The CDR3 is 14 amino acids. The CDR3 sequence: CASSDFDGNTEAFF. CDR3 nucleotide sequence: TGTGCCAGCAGTGACTTTGACGGGAACACTGAAGCTTTCTTT.

V and J are TRBV7-2 and TRBJ2-3; TRBD2 aligns across 8 bases. The CDR3 contains 16 residues. Germline V gene lookup returns CDR1 SGHTA and CDR2 FQGNSA. J was trimmed by 7 bases and V by 5 bases; bases with no gene match: 14. The CDR3 DNA sequence: TGTGCCAGCAGCCCCGGAGCGGGGGCGAAGCAATATACGCAGTATTTT. It translates to CASSPGAGAKQYTQYF.

This chain connects TRBV5-4 to TRBJ1-2, with D unclear. Trimming removed 0 bases at V and 2 bases at J, with 8 bases between. The CDR3 totals 14 residues. Per the germline V gene, CDR1 is SGHNT and CDR2 is YYREEE (reference sequence). The CDR3 DNA is TGTGCCAGCAGCTTGGCCCAGACGAACTATGGCTACACCTTC. Encoded protein: CASSLAQTNYGYTF.

The V call is TRBV11-2, the J call TRBJ2-2; 7 bases are shared with TRBD2. Germline values: CDR1 SGHAT, CDR2 FQNNGV. J gave up 0 bases and V 5 bases, and 6 bases lay outside the gene matches. The CDR3 extends over 16 amino acids. The CDR3 spells CASSQTAGANTGELFF. As DNA, the CDR3 is TGTGCCAGCAGCCAAACGGCGGGGGCGAACACCGGGGAGCTGTTTTTT.

V gene TRBV11-2 combines with J gene TRBJ2-2; the D is unclear. CDR1 and CDR2 from the germline V gene are SGHAT and FQNNGV. The CDR3 is made up of 15 amino acids. Trimming removed 6 bases at V and 6 bases at J, with 17 bases between. The CDR3 sequence: CASSLTSFGAGELFF. The DNA for the CDR3 is TGTGCCAGCAGTTTGACGTCATTTGGGGCCGGGGAGCTGTTTTTT.

The rearrangement uses TRBV5-1 and TRBJ2-2; TRBD1 agrees at 9 bases. V gave up 4 bases and J gave up 9 bases; unmatched junction bases: 7. The germline V gene has CDR1 SGHRS and CDR2 YFSETQ. CDR3 length: 14 residues. CDR3 sequence (DNA): TGCGCCAGCAGCCCGGGACAGGGTAACCGGGAGCTGTTTTTT. As protein: CASSPGQGNRELFF. The complete variable domain, with remaining parts taken from reference TRBV5-1 and TRBJ2-2, reads KAGVTQTPRYLIKTRGQQVTLSCSPISGHRSVSWYQQTPGQGLQFLFEYFSETQRNKGNFPGRFSGRQFSNSRSEMNVSTLELGDSALYLCASSPGQGNRELFFGEGSRLTVL.

The chain is built from TRBV5-1 and TRBJ2-1; perhaps TRBD2 as D (5 bases). There are 16 residues in the CDR3. Germline CDR1 SGHRS, CDR2 YFSETQ. Trimming shortened V by 0 bases and J by 1 base, and 11 bases separated the two germline ends. The CDR3 coding sequence is TGCGCCAGCAGCTTGGTATCCGGAGGATCCTACAATGAGCAGTTCTTC. Amino acid sequence: CASSLVSGGSYNEQFF. The variable domain in full, with the rest retrieved from reference TRBV5-1 and TRBJ2-1, is KAGVTQTPRYLIKTRGQQVTLSCSPISGHRSVSWYQQTPGQGLQFLFEYFSETQRNKGNFPGRFSGRQFSNSRSEMNVSTLELGDSALYLCASSLVSGGSYNEQFFGPGTRLTVL.

The chain recombines TRBV7-8 with TRBJ2-3, with D possibly matching TRBD2 (5 bases). The CDR3 totals 13 residues. Germline loops: CDR1 SGHVS, CDR2 FQNEAQ. V lost 4 bases, J lost 4 bases, and 9 bases lay in between. CDR3 in DNA: TGTGCCAGCAGCTCCCGGAGGTCAGATACGCAGTATTTT. Protein sequence: CASSSRRSDTQYF.

This clone is a singleton in its sample. The chain is built from TRBV15 and TRBJ2-7; 10 positions agree with TRBD2. The CDR3 length is 15 residues. J gave up 3 bases and V 5 bases, and 7 bases lay outside the gene matches. The germline gives CDR1 LNHNV, CDR2 YYDKDF (reference sequence). The CDR3 here is CATSLVASGGYEQYF. The CDR3, as DNA: TGTGCCACCAGCTTAGTTGCTAGCGGGGGCTACGAGCAGTACTTC.

The J gene is TRBJ2-3, the V gene TRBV19; weak D call: TRBD2 (7 bases). The CDR3 contains 14 residues. Trimming took off 10 bases at V and 4 bases at J, with 18 bases between the two ends. Germline CDR1 and CDR2: LNHDA and SQIVND (reference sequence). The CDR3 sequence: CATKEGGASDTQYF. As DNA, the CDR3 is TGTGCCACCAAGGAGGGGGGGGCGTCAGATACGCAGTATTTT.

This chain connects TRBV15 to TRBJ2-3; D is uncertain. Trimming removed 2 bases at V and 0 bases at J, with 12 bases between. The germline V gene encodes CDR1 LNHNV and CDR2 YYDKDF (reference sequence). The CDR3 extends over 16 amino acids. This chain's CDR3 is CATSRLQELSTDTQYF. The CDR3 bases are TGTGCCACCAGCAGACTTCAGGAGCTTAGCACAGATACGCAGTATTTT.

The chain is built from TRBV6-1 and TRBJ1-1; D might be TRBD1 (6 bases). V lost 6 bases and J lost 1, with 12 bases in between. CDR3 size: 14 residues. Germline CDR1 and CDR2: MNHNS and SASEGT. In DNA, the CDR3 is TGTGCCAGCAGGACCGGGACATCGAACACTGAAGCTTTCTTT. Translating it yields CASRTGTSNTEAFF.

The rearrangement joins TRBV25-1 to TRBJ1-2, with D unresolved. Trimming pared 5 bases from V and 4 bases from J, leaving 8 bases between. The germline CDR1 and CDR2 sequences are MGHDK and SYGVNS. The CDR3 contains 12 residues. The CDR3 DNA sequence: TGTGCCAGCAGTACCTCCGGCTATGGCTACACCTTC. This translates into CASSTSGYGYTF.

This clone is a singleton in its sample. V and J are TRBV15 and TRBJ1-1, with 8 bases aligning to TRBD1. V shed 2 bases and J 3 bases; nucleotides not matched to a gene: 8. Germline values: CDR1 LNHNV, CDR2 YYDKDF (reference sequence). There are 16 residues in the CDR3. The CDR3 nucleotides are TGTGCCACCAGCAGAATAGGGCAGGGGGCGGACACTGAAGCTTTCTTT. Amino acid sequence: CATSRIGQGADTEAFF. The whole variable domain, filled in from reference TRBV15 and TRBJ1-1, reads DAMVIQNPRYQVTQFGKPVTLSCSQTLNHNVMYWYQQKSSQAPKLLFHYYDKDFNNEADTPDNFQSRRPNTSFCFLDIRSPGLGDTAMYLCATSRIGQGADTEAFFGQGTRLTVV.

The chain has TRBV6-1 and TRBJ1-2; D may be TRBD1 (6 bases). This CDR3 contains 14 residues. CDR1 is MNHNS, CDR2 SASEGT, per germline. V shed 3 bases and J shed 7 bases, with 15 bases lying between them. The DNA of the CDR3 is TGTGCCAGCAGTGACGGCAGGGGAAAATTTGGCTACACCTTC. Its protein product is CASSDGRGKFGYTF.

The CDR3 DNA sequence: TGTGCCAGCAAGCAAACAGGGGAAGGCAATCAGCCCCAGCATTTT. Protein product: CASKQTGEGNQPQHF. The chain combines TRBV28 with TRBJ1-5, with 7 bases fitting TRBD1. CDR1 and CDR2 from the germline V gene are MDHEN and SYDVKM. This CDR3 has 15 amino acids. With V trimmed by 7 bases and J by 2 bases, 8 bases remained unmatched.

This chain links TRBV6-1 with TRBJ2-7, with 7 bases that match TRBD2. The V gene's germline CDR1 is MNHNS and CDR2 SASEGT. V shed 10 bases, J shed 3 bases, and the junction held 12 bases outside the gene matches. This CDR3 spans 14 amino acids. The CDR3 reads CAIRQRDAYYEQYF. The CDR3 nucleotides are TGTGCCATCCGCCAGCGGGACGCCTACTACGAGCAGTACTTC.

J is TRBJ1-5 and V is TRBV18; D is ambiguous. The CDR3 contains 16 residues. The V gene's germline CDR1 is KGHSH and CDR2 LQKENI. V lost 4 bases and J 3 bases, leaving 16 bases between the germline ends. CDR3 nucleotide sequence: TGTGCCAGCTCACGTATCTCCCAGGAGAACAATCAGCCCCAGCATTTT. This sequence encodes CASSRISQENNQPQHF.

This chain connects TRBV2 to TRBJ2-7; 8 bases agree with TRBD1. The V gene's germline CDR1 is SNHLY and CDR2 FYNNEI. V trimming: 10 bases; J trimming: 2 bases; junction bases outside the gene matches: 10. The CDR3 spans 14 residues. DNA for the CDR3: TGTGCCACGGCAGGGGGCGCCCATACCTACGAGCAGTACTTC. Protein sequence: CATAGGAHTYEQYF.

The chain carries TRBV27 and TRBJ2-1; TRBD2 might be the D (6 bases). The CDR3 runs 17 residues. The germline V gene has CDR1 MNHEY and CDR2 SMNVEV (reference sequence). V lost 4 bases, J lost 0 bases, and 16 bases lay in between. The DNA for the CDR3 is TGTGCCAGCAGTTCTACCGGGAGCAGCCACTCCTACAATGAGCAGTTCTTC. This gives the protein CASSSTGSSHSYNEQFF.

J is TRBJ2-1 and V is TRBV7-8; D is possibly TRBD2 (5 bases). CDR1 is SGHVS and CDR2 is FQNEAQ in the germline V gene. This CDR3 is 15 amino acids long. Trimming took 7 bases from V and 2 from J, leaving 15 bases between them. The CDR3 region is CASNQRSGAYNEQFF. As DNA, the CDR3 is TGTGCCAGCAACCAGCGGTCTGGGGCCTACAATGAGCAGTTCTTC. The full variable domain, completed using reference TRBV7-8 and TRBJ2-1, is GAGVSQSPRYKVAKRGQDVALRCDPISGHVSLFWYQQALGQGPEFLTYFQNEAQLDKSGLPSDRFFAERPEGSVSTLKIQRTQQEDSAVYLCASNQRSGAYNEQFFGPGTRLTVL.

The chain links TRBV6-1 to TRBJ2-1, with TRBD1 as a possible D gene (5 bases). The CDR3 extends over 11 amino acids. Deletions cut 5 bases from V and 7 bases from J, with 6 bases between. CDR1 is MNHNS, CDR2 SASEGT, per germline. This chain's CDR3 is CASSKGNEQFF. CDR3 bases: TGTGCCAGCAGTAAGGGGAATGAGCAGTTCTTC.

V usage is TRBV6-5 and J usage is TRBJ1-5, with a possible D match to TRBD1 (5 bases). With 4 bases removed from V and 4 bases from J, the gap between germline ends came to 17 bases. CDR3 length: 16 residues. In germline, CDR1 is MNHEY, CDR2 SVGAGI. CDR3 amino acids: CASSSEFRERNQPQHF. CDR3 bases: TGTGCCAGCAGTTCCGAATTCAGGGAGCGGAATCAGCCCCAGCATTTT.

This chain joins TRBV25-1 and TRBJ1-4; possible D gene TRBD1, 6 bases. The CDR3 is made up of 15 amino acids. V dropped 6 bases and J dropped 2 bases, with 13 bases sitting between them. Germline lookup yields CDR1 MGHDK and CDR2 SYGVNS. Here the CDR3 reads CASRPTGLTNEKLFF. Written as DNA, the CDR3 is TGTGCCAGCAGACCTACAGGGTTGACTAATGAAAAACTGTTTTTT.